The rows below give T cell receptor beta chains drawn from one sample of a study of T cells in Graves' hyperthyroidism and ophthalmopathy. TCRdb processed the multiplex PCR reads anew with MiXCR; each CDR3 protein has one entry. The sample yields some 700,000 distinct CDR3 sequences, around a sixth seen once. The sequencing input was blood. The receptors derive from a man aged 45 to 65 with Graves' hyperthyroidism. The CDR3 runs from the conserved cysteine through the conserved F or W. The order of the fields is J gene, D gene, V gene, clone size, CDR3 protein, CDR3 DNA. A D gene is named only where the DNA matches it firmly. Clone size is stated in some rows and not others, as once, few, many or a class when expanded.

>TRBJ2-7|TRBD1|TRBV27|many
CASSSEPGTGPYEQYF
TGTGCCAGCAGTTCGGAACCCGGGACAGGGCCCTACGAGCAGTACTTC
>TRBJ2-7|NA|TRBV9|few
CASAKVFFYEQYF
TGTGCCAGCGCCAAGGTGTTTTTCTACGAGCAGTACTTC
>TRBJ2-1|NA|TRBV19|many
CASSIGSPTIEQFF
TGTGCCAGTAGTATAGGGAGCCCCACAATTGAGCAGTTCTTC
>TRBJ1-1|NA|TRBV29-1|many
CSAGRSGNTEAFF
TGCAGCGCCGGACGCTCTGGGAACACTGAAGCTTTCTTT
>TRBJ2-7|TRBD1|TRBV27|many
CASSQFHRDRGHEQYF
TGTGCCAGCAGTCAATTTCACCGGGACAGGGGCCACGAGCAGTACTTC
>TRBJ2-7|NA|TRBV19|NA
CASSIQDLYEQYF
TGTGCCAGTAGTATCCAGGACCTCTACGAGCAGTACTTC
>TRBJ1-2|NA|TRBV12-3/TRBV12-4|many
CASAPVPFYGYTF
TGTGCCAGTGCCCCGGTTCCCTTCTATGGCTACACCTTC
>TRBJ2-1|NA|TRBV11-1|many
CASSQTRSYNEQFF
TGTGCCAGCAGCCAGACACGCTCCTACAATGAGCAGTTCTTC
>TRBJ2-2|NA|TRBV12-3/TRBV12-4|NA
CASSFWRDNTGELFF
TGTGCCAGCAGTTTTTGGCGGGACAACACCGGGGAGCTGTTTTTT
>TRBJ2-7|NA|TRBV9|NA
CASSAPRSYEQYF
TGTGCCAGCAGCGCCCCCCGTTCCTACGAGCAGTACTTC
>TRBJ2-2|TRBD2|TRBV12-3/TRBV12-4|many
CASSKTPGLAGARDTGELFF
TGTGCCAGCAGTAAGACACCGGGACTAGCGGGAGCCCGTGACACCGGGGAGCTGTTTTTT
>TRBJ1-2|NA|TRBV9|once
CASSASGGGYTF
TGTGCCAGCAGCGCATCGGGAGGTGGCTACACCTTC
>TRBJ1-6|NA|TRBV7-3|NA
CAGSLNTDNSPLHF
TGTGCCGGCAGCTTAAATACTGATAATTCACCCCTCCACTTT
>TRBJ2-2|TRBD2|TRBV20-1|NA
CSAREGLAENTGELFF
TGCAGTGCTAGGGAAGGTCTAGCGGAGAACACCGGGGAGCTGTTTTTT
>TRBJ2-2|NA|TRBV9|few
CASTNKGHSNTGELFF
TGTGCCAGCACCAACAAAGGGCACTCGAACACCGGGGAGCTGTTTTTT
>TRBJ2-2|TRBD1|TRBV5-1|few
CASSYRQGATGELFF
TGCGCCAGCAGCTACCGACAGGGGGCCACCGGGGAGCTGTTTTTT
>TRBJ1-2|NA|TRBV11-2|many
CASSLSLGNYGYTF
TGTGCCAGCAGCTTATCTCTGGGAAACTATGGCTACACCTTC
>TRBJ1-2|TRBD1|TRBV28|few
CAVGQGPTNYGYTF
TGTGCCGTAGGACAGGGCCCAACTAACTATGGCTACACCTTC
>TRBJ2-7|TRBD2|TRBV28|many
CASSTGGATFYEQYF
TGTGCCAGCAGTACGGGGGGGGCTACCTTTTACGAGCAGTACTTC
>TRBJ2-5|TRBD1|TRBV5-1|NA
CASSMPGQELKYF
TGCGCCAGCAGCATGCCGGGACAGGAGCTCAAGTACTTC
>TRBJ1-2|TRBD1|TRBV29-1|many
CSAGTGGDYGYTF
TGCAGCGCAGGGACAGGGGGGGACTATGGCTACACCTTC
>TRBJ2-7|TRBD1|TRBV2|many
CAGRRSGQGAYEQYF
TGTGCCGGGAGGCGCTCGGGACAGGGGGCCTACGAGCAGTACTTC
>TRBJ1-5|NA|TRBV10-2|NA
CASSESHQPQHF
TGCGCCAGCAGTGAGTCGCATCAGCCCCAGCATTTT
>TRBJ1-2|NA|TRBV12-3/TRBV12-4|many
CASSLSAALHSNYGYTF
TGTGCCAGCAGTTTAAGTGCCGCTCTACACTCTAACTATGGCTACACCTTC
>TRBJ2-1|NA|TRBV11-1|many
CASSPEGMTYNEQFF
TGTGCCAGCAGCCCCGAAGGCATGACCTACAATGAGCAGTTCTTC
>TRBJ1-4|NA|TRBV2|many
CASRIREVEKLFF
TGTGCCAGCCGGATCCGGGAAGTAGAAAAACTGTTTTTT
>TRBJ2-2|TRBD2|TRBV7-2|many
CASSSYTSGRAGELFF
TGTGCCAGCAGTTCGTACACTAGCGGGAGGGCCGGGGAGCTGTTTTTT
>TRBJ1-4|NA|TRBV6-5|few
CASSYSRGVTEKLFF
TGTGCCAGCAGTTACTCGAGAGGGGTTACTGAAAAACTGTTTTTT
>TRBJ1-3|NA|TRBV7-2|many
CASSSTVGSGNTIYF
TGTGCCAGCAGCTCGACCGTCGGCTCTGGAAACACCATATATTTT
>TRBJ1-2|NA|TRBV11-2|NA
CASSLDRSSGGYTF
TGTGCCAGCAGCTTAGATCGGAGCTCAGGAGGCTACACCTTC
>TRBJ2-1|TRBD2|TRBV6-2/TRBV6-3|few
CASSRASGGANEQFF
TGTGCCAGCAGTAGGGCTAGCGGGGGGGCCAATGAGCAGTTCTTC
>TRBJ2-1|TRBD1|TRBV14|NA
CASSQVRDRGNNEQFF
TGTGCCAGCAGCCAAGTTAGGGACAGGGGGAACAATGAGCAGTTCTTC
>TRBJ2-1|NA|TRBV20-1|NA
CSAGKRSYYNEQFF
TGCAGTGCTGGTAAGCGGAGCTACTACAATGAGCAGTTCTTC
>TRBJ2-3|TRBD2|TRBV7-3|NA
CASSSGLEATDTQYF
TGTGCCAGCAGCTCAGGACTAGAAGCAACAGATACGCAGTATTTT
>TRBJ2-3|TRBD2|TRBV19|few
CASSMVSGSANTQYF
TGTGCCAGTAGTATGGTCAGCGGGAGTGCGAATACGCAGTATTTT
>TRBJ2-7|TRBD2|TRBV20-1|NA
CSATPSGNFSYEQYF
TGCAGTGCAACGCCTAGCGGAAATTTCTCCTACGAGCAGTACTTC
>TRBJ2-3|TRBD2|TRBV20-1|many
CSALAGGRTDTQYF
TGCAGTGCTTTAGCGGGAGGGAGGACAGATACGCAGTATTTT
>TRBJ2-7|TRBD2|TRBV6-5|NA
CASSYLGLAGLHEQYF
TGTGCCAGCAGTTACCTCGGACTAGCGGGCCTCCACGAGCAGTACTTC
>TRBJ1-1|NA|TRBV11-2|few
CASSLGLGSTAQNTEAFF
TGTGCCAGCAGCTTAGGGTTGGGGTCAACCGCACAGAACACTGAAGCTTTCTTT
>TRBJ1-5|NA|TRBV12-3/TRBV12-4|few
CASGGGPVQPQHF
TGTGCCTCCGGAGGCGGGCCGGTTCAGCCCCAGCATTTT
>TRBJ1-1|NA|TRBV3-1|many
CASSQELGAAGAFF
TGTGCCAGCAGCCAAGAACTAGGGGCCGCCGGAGCTTTCTTT
>TRBJ1-1|NA|TRBV10-2|NA
CASSEPRDVSTEAFF
TGCGCCAGCAGTGAGCCCCGGGATGTGAGCACTGAAGCTTTCTTT